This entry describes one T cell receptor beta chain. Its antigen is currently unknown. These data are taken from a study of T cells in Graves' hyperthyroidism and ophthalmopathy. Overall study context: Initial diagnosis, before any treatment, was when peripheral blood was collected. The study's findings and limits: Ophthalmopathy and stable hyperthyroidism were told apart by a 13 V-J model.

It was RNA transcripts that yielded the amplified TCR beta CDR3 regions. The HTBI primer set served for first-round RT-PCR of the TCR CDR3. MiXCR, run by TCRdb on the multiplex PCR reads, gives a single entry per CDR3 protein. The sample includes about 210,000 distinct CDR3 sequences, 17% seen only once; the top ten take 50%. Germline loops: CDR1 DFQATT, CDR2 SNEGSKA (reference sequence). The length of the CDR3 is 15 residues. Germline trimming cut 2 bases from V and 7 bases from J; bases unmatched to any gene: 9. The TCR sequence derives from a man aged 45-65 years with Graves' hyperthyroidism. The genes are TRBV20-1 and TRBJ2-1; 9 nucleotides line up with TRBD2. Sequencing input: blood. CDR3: CSARTEREDENEQFF. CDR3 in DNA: TGCAGTGCTAGAACTGAGCGGGAGGATGAAAATGAGCAGTTCTTC.